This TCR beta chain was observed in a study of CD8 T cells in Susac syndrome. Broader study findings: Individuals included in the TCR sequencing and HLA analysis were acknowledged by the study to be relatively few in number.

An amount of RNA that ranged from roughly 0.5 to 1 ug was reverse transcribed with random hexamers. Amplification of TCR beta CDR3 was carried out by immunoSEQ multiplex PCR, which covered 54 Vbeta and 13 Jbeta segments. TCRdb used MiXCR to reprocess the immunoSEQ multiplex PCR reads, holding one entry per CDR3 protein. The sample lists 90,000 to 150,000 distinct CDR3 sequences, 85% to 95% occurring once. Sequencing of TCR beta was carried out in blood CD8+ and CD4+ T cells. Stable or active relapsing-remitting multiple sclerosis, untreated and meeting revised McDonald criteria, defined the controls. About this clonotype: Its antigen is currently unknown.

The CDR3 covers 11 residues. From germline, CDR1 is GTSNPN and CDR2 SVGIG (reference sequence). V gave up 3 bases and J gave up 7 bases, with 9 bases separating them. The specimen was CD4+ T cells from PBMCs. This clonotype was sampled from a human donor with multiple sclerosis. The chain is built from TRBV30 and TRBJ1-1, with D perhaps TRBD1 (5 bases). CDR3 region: CAWRWRGEAFF. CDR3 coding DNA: TGTGCCTGGAGGTGGAGGGGTGAAGCTTTCTTT.